The 24 T cell receptor beta chains presented below share a single source sample, sequenced in a study of CD8+CD57+ T cells in acquired aplastic anemia. Genomic DNA acted as the template from which TCR beta VDJ combination and CDR3 sequence profiling were carried out. TCRdb ran MiXCR on the reads and lists one entry per CDR3 protein. Of more than 100,000 distinct CDR3 sequences listed, about 48% are singletons. The sample was sorted CD4+, CD8+, or CD8+CD57+ T cells (not recorded which) from PBMCs. The receptor set was obtained from a human donor in good health, serving as a control.

The chain carries TRBV13 and TRBJ2-7; TRBD1 aligns across 9 bases. From germline, CDR1 is PRHDT and CDR2 FYEKMQ (reference sequence). The CDR3 length is 14 residues. V shed 2 bases and J 8 bases; nucleotides not matched to a gene: 7. The CDR3 DNA reads TGTGCCAGCAGCTTAATGGGACAGGGCGATCAGCAGTACTTC. It yields the protein CASSLMGQGDQQYF.

This clonotype was picked up many times. The chain is built from TRBV12-3 or TRBV12-4 and TRBJ1-5; weak D call: TRBD1 (5 bases). CDR3 length: 15 residues. V lost 1 base and J 1 base, leaving 8 bases between the germline ends. CDR3 in amino acids: CASSLGGGSNQPQHF. The CDR3 bases are TGTGCCAGCAGTTTAGGTGGGGGGAGCAATCAGCCCCAGCATTTT.

This clonotype was counted many times. The chain couples TRBV5-1 to TRBJ1-1; TRBD1 aligns across 9 bases. This CDR3 is built from 16 residues. Germline loops: CDR1 SGHRS, CDR2 YFSETQ. V lost 4 bases to trimming and J lost 4 bases; unmatched junction nucleotides: 11. CDR3 in amino acids: CASSLYSGTGITEAFF. CDR3 sequence (DNA): TGCGCCAGCAGCCTCTACTCCGGGACAGGGATCACTGAAGCTTTCTTT.

This clonotype was observed many times. The chain is built from TRBV6-5 and TRBJ2-6; 10 bases agree with TRBD1. Germline V gives CDR1 MNHEY, CDR2 SVGAGI. V trimming: 4 bases; J trimming: 1 base; junction bases outside the gene matches: 4. There are 17 residues in the CDR3. CDR3 region: CASSWGQGLSGANVLTF. CDR3 DNA sequence: TGTGCCAGCAGTTGGGGACAGGGGTTATCTGGGGCCAACGTCCTGACTTTC.

This clonotype was counted a few times. J is TRBJ2-7 and V is TRBV15; D ambiguous. The CDR3 sequence is 14 residues long. The V gene lost 3 bases and the J gene lost 6 bases, with 15 bases spanning the gap. The germline V gene has CDR1 LNHNV and CDR2 YYDKDF (reference sequence). The CDR3 DNA reads as TGTGCCACCAGCAGTGACCTCAGTGGTTTCGAGCAGTACTTC. Encoded protein: CATSSDLSGFEQYF.

The rearrangement uses TRBV7-6 and TRBJ2-7, with a weak D call TRBD2 (6 bases). The length of the CDR3 is 13 residues. Germline assignment: CDR1 SGHVS and CDR2 FNYEAQ. Trimming shortened V by 7 bases and J by 0 bases, and 10 bases separated the two germline ends. CDR3 residues: CASTAGPSYEQYF. CDR3 bases: TGTGCCAGCACGGCGGGGCCCTCCTACGAGCAGTACTTC.

This clonotype was detected many times. V usage is TRBV6-4 and J usage is TRBJ1-2, with D hard to call. This CDR3 is built from 13 residues. V dropped 2 bases and J dropped 4 bases, with 8 bases sitting between them. In germline, CDR1 is MRHNA, CDR2 SNTAGT. CDR3 DNA: TGTGCCAGCAGTGACGAGAGTTCCTATGGCTACACCTTC. Its protein product is CASSDESSYGYTF.

The gene calls are TRBV25-1 and TRBJ1-6; 10 nucleotides align to TRBD1. CDR3 length: 17 residues. CDR1 MGHDK and CDR2 SYGVNS come from the germline V gene. Trimming took 5 bases from V and 9 from J; bases not matched to a gene: 13. The CDR3 loop reads CASSPIDRGQLGSPLHF. The CDR3 bases are TGTGCCAGCAGTCCAATCGACAGGGGGCAGTTGGGTTCACCCCTCCACTTT.

V usage is TRBV25-1 and J usage is TRBJ2-7, with TRBD1 identical over 8 bases. V lost 6 bases and J lost 6; bases outside the gene matches: 1. CDR3 size: 11 residues. Germline V gene data show CDR1 as MGHDK and CDR2 as SYGVNS. The CDR3 is CASRTGVEQYF. The CDR3 DNA follows: TGTGCCAGCAGGACAGGGGTCGAGCAGTACTTC.

The chain carries TRBV10-1 and TRBJ2-3; 14 positions agree with TRBD2. This CDR3 spans 16 amino acids. J was trimmed by 1 base and V by 6 bases; bases with no gene match: 3. The germline gives CDR1 WNHNN, CDR2 SYGVQD (reference sequence). The CDR3: CASRTSGGAGTDTQYF. For the CDR3, the DNA is TGCGCCAGCAGGACTAGCGGGGGGGCCGGCACAGATACGCAGTATTTT.

The gene calls are TRBV9 and TRBJ2-3, with TRBD2 matching over 11 bases. This CDR3 is built from 16 residues. Germline V gene lookup returns CDR1 SGDLS and CDR2 YYNGEE. Unmatched junction bases numbered 12, after V lost 1 base and J lost 11 bases. In DNA, the CDR3 is TGTGCCAGCAGCGTACCGGGACTAGCGGCCTACAATGAGCAGTATTTT. Translated: CASSVPGLAAYNEQYF.

At least ten counts were recorded for this clonotype. The chain is built from TRBV20-1 and TRBJ2-3; 8 bases map to TRBD2. V trimming: 7 bases; J trimming: 3 bases; junction bases outside the gene matches: 9. The germline gives CDR1 DFQATT, CDR2 SNEGSKA (reference sequence). The CDR3 length is 14 residues. CDR3 sequence reads: CSGIPGGATDTQYF. CDR3 DNA: TGCAGTGGAATTCCGGGGGGGGCGACAGATACGCAGTATTTT.

This chain uses TRBV20-1 with TRBJ1-2; D not certain. Trimming removed 1 base from V and 6 bases from J, with 9 bases in between. The CDR3 loop spans 12 amino acids. CDR1 and CDR2 (germline): DFQATT, SNEGSKA (reference sequence). The CDR3 DNA is TGCAGTGCTAGAGGAGGAGGGAATGGCTACACCTTC. This sequence encodes CSARGGGNGYTF.

The rearrangement links TRBV7-4 to TRBJ1-3; 7 bases line up with TRBD1. CDR3 size: 15 residues. V lost 5 bases and J lost 0; bases outside the gene matches: 4. The germline CDR1 and CDR2 sequences are SGHVT and SQSDAQ. Written as DNA, the CDR3 is TGTGCCAGCAGCCCAGGGGGGAACTCTGGAAACACCATATATTTT. It specifies CASSPGGNSGNTIYF.

This clonotype was recorded at least ten times. The chain carries TRBV5-8 and TRBJ1-6; D unclear. This CDR3 spans 13 amino acids. V gave up 5 bases and J gave up 9 bases, with 12 bases separating them. The V gene's germline CDR1 is SGHTS and CDR2 YDEGEE. The CDR3 DNA reads TGTGCCAGCAGTTCTGATGCGCGTTCACCCCTCCACTTT. Its protein product is CASSSDARSPLHF.

This clonotype was counted many times. The chain recombines TRBV15 with TRBJ1-2; no definite D call. CDR1 is LNHNV, CDR2 YYDKDF, per germline (reference sequence). The V end was cut by 0 bases, the J end by 6 bases, with 14 bases between. The CDR3 loop spans 15 amino acids. The CDR3 loop is CATSRDSAGSNGYTF. Here the CDR3 DNA reads TGTGCCACCAGCAGAGATTCGGCGGGGTCAAATGGCTACACCTTC. The full variable domain, with the rest looked up from reference TRBV15 and TRBJ1-2, is DAMVIQNPRYQVTQFGKPVTLSCSQTLNHNVMYWYQQKSSQAPKLLFHYYDKDFNNEADTPDNFQSRRPNTSFCFLDIRSPGLGDTAMYLCATSRDSAGSNGYTFGSGTRLTVV.

As to this clonotype: A much more abundant neighbour one base away suggests this may be a read error. The rearrangement uses TRBV5-1 and TRBJ2-3, with a possible D match to TRBD2 (5 bases). CDR3 length: 15 amino acids. Germline V CDR1 and CDR2: SGHRS, YFSETQ. V gave up 4 bases and J gave up 8 bases, with 20 bases separating them. CDR3 loop: CASSMDWAGSGTQYF. The DNA of the CDR3 is TGCGCCAGCAGCATGGACTGGGCCGGGTCAGGTACGCAGTATTTT. The variable domain in full, with the rest retrieved from reference TRBV5-1 and TRBJ2-3, is KAGVTQTPRYLIKTRGQQVTLSCSPISGHRSVSWYQQTPGQGLQFLFEYFSETQRNKGNFPGRFSGRQFSNSRSEMNVSTLELGDSALYLCASSMDWAGSGTQYFGPGTRLTVL.

There are a few counts of this clonotype. The CDR3 protein is CATSDDPDTQYF. CDR3 DNA sequence: TGTGCCACCAGTGATGACCCAGATACGCAGTATTTT. The V gene is TRBV24-1, the J gene TRBJ2-3; no clear D. This CDR3 is built from 12 residues. The V and J ends lost 3 bases and 4 bases respectively, with 4 bases between them. CDR1 KGHDR and CDR2 SFDVKD come from the germline V gene.

This chain uses TRBV25-1 with TRBJ1-1; 7 bases match TRBD1. Germline assignment: CDR1 MGHDK and CDR2 SYGVNS. CDR3 size: 13 residues. With V trimmed by 2 bases and J by 8 bases, 5 bases remained unmatched. CDR3 sequence reads: CASSEPGQPEAFF. As DNA, the CDR3 is TGTGCCAGCAGTGAACCGGGACAGCCAGAAGCTTTCTTT.

The chain links TRBV10-2 to TRBJ2-7; TRBD2 agrees at 9 bases. With 4 bases clipped from V and 2 bases from J, the junction kept 3 bases outside the gene matches. There are 14 residues in the CDR3. Germline-derived CDR1 and CDR2 are WSHSY and SAAADI. CDR3 sequence reads: CASSASGATYEQYF. The CDR3 DNA reads TGCGCCAGCAGTGCTAGCGGGGCTACCTACGAGCAGTACTTC.

Regarding this clonotype: A read error is likely, as this CDR3 ends without the conserved phenylalanine or tryptophan. The V call is TRBV19, the J call TRBJ1-1; D possibly corresponds to TRBD1 (5 bases). Trimming removed 6 bases at V and 11 bases at J, with 25 bases between. Germline CDR1 is LNHDA and CDR2 is SQIVND (reference sequence). The CDR3 runs to 15 residues. The CDR3 here is CASSPFGGRERLAFL. The DNA for the CDR3 is TGTGCCAGTAGCCCCTTCGGGGGACGGGAACGATTGGCTTTCCTT.

The chain couples TRBV25-1 to TRBJ1-2; TRBD1 matches 12 bases. Germline CDR1 is MGHDK and CDR2 is SYGVNS. The V gene end was trimmed by 6 bases and the J gene end by 7 bases; junction bases not matched to a gene: 18. The CDR3 runs 18 residues. The CDR3 loop is CASSLAAYGTGGVGGYTF. The DNA of the CDR3 is TGTGCCAGCAGCTTAGCTGCGTATGGGACAGGGGGCGTAGGTGGCTACACCTTC.

The gene calls are TRBV24-1 and TRBJ2-3; tentatively, D is TRBD1 (5 bases). V was trimmed by 3 bases and J by 0 bases, leaving 15 bases between them. The CDR3 consists of 17 residues. From germline, CDR1 is KGHDR and CDR2 SFDVKD. CDR3 nucleotide sequence: TGTGCCACCAGTGATCACGGACATGGGATAAGCACAGATACGCAGTATTTT. It codes for CATSDHGHGISTDTQYF.

This clonotype was seen many times. The rearrangement joins TRBV12-3 or TRBV12-4 to TRBJ1-2; D is unclear. The CDR3 is 12 amino acids. The V end was cut by 3 bases, the J end by 5 bases, with 7 bases between. In nucleotides, the CDR3 is TGTGCCAGCAGTTTGGGAGTTTATGGCTACACCTTC. Protein product: CASSLGVYGYTF.